The 9 T cell receptor beta chains presented below share a single source sample, sequenced in a study of Graves' ophthalmopathy and Graves' hyperthyroidism. RNA served as the template for amplifying TCR beta CDR3 regions. An initial RT-PCR round employing HTBI primers preceded a second-round multiplex PCR. MiXCR, run by TCRdb on the multiplex PCR reads, gives a single entry per CDR3 protein. The sample has about 220,000 distinct CDR3 sequences, roughly a fifth seen once. Source material: peripheral blood. Receptor source: a woman between 45 and 60 years old with Graves' ophthalmopathy.

This clonotype was detected ten times or more. The gene calls are TRBV12-3 or TRBV12-4 and TRBJ2-7, with 8 bases fitting TRBD1. The CDR3 length is 14 residues. Losses at the gene ends were 4 bases for V and 2 bases for J; bases not matched to a gene: 4. The CDR3 coding sequence is TGTGCCAGCAGTTGGGGACAGGTAACCTACGAGCAGTACTTC. Its translation: CASSWGQVTYEQYF.

This clonotype was counted many times. This sequence joins TRBV7-8 and TRBJ2-7; D may be TRBD2 (5 bases). This CDR3 contains 15 residues. In germline, CDR1 is SGHVS, CDR2 FQNEAQ. The V end lost 5 bases, the J end lost 6 bases, and 20 bases lay between the germline ends. The CDR3: CASSRLSPGGLEQYF. The CDR3 DNA reads TGTGCCAGCAGCCGCCTTAGCCCCGGCGGGCTCGAGCAGTACTTC. Using reference TRBV7-8 and TRBJ2-7 for the parts outside the CDR3, the full variable domain is GAGVSQSPRYKVAKRGQDVALRCDPISGHVSLFWYQQALGQGPEFLTYFQNEAQLDKSGLPSDRFFAERPEGSVSTLKIQRTQQEDSAVYLCASSRLSPGGLEQYFGPGTRLTVT.

In this sample, this clonotype turned up many times. For the CDR3, the DNA is TGTGCCAGCAGCGACCCCTTCGTAGAGGAGCTGTTTTTT. This encodes CASSDPFVEELFF. This rearrangement joins TRBV9 to TRBJ2-2, with D uncertain. Trimming shortened V by 3 bases and J by 10 bases, and 13 bases separated the two germline ends. The CDR3 runs 13 residues. CDR1 and CDR2 (germline): SGDLS, YYNGEE.

The chain is built from TRBV6-1 and TRBJ2-5; 10 bases match TRBD1. CDR3 length: 14 residues. The V and J ends lost 4 bases and 9 bases, in that order; junction bases with no gene match: 8. Germline CDR1 reads MNHNS; CDR2 reads SASEGT. The CDR3 DNA follows: TGTGCCAGCAGTGCCGGGACAGGGGTCGCGGCCCAGTACTTC. This sequence encodes CASSAGTGVAAQYF.

As concerns this clonotype: Since a much larger clone is just one base distant, this may be a read error. No conserved phenylalanine or tryptophan ends this CDR3, so it is likely a read error. The chain recombines TRBV5-4 with TRBJ1-1, with unresolved D. Trimming removed 4 bases at V and 8 bases at J, with 12 bases between. Per the germline V gene, CDR1 is SGHNT and CDR2 is YYREEE (reference sequence). The CDR3 consists of 12 residues. CDR3 bases: TGTGCCAGCAGCGCGGAAATACAGGAAGCTTTCCTT. As protein: CASSAEIQEAFL.

This chain uses TRBV30 with TRBJ2-7; D is tentatively TRBD1 or TRBD2 (5 bases each). CDR3 length: 17 amino acids. Germline loops: CDR1 GTSNPN, CDR2 SVGIG (reference sequence). Trimming stripped 1 base from V and 5 bases from J, with 24 bases between. For the CDR3, the DNA is TGTGCCTGGAGTGGGCGGGCTTCCTACAGGACCGAGAACGAGCAGTACTTC. As protein: CAWSGRASYRTENEQYF.

This clonotype showed up many times. The rearrangement uses TRBV28 and TRBJ2-7; D is possibly TRBD1 (6 bases). Trimming cost V 1 base and J 6 bases, with 13 bases left between them. CDR3 size: 14 residues. CDR1 is MDHEN, CDR2 SYDVKM, per germline. The CDR3 here is CASSLLARGGEQYF. The CDR3 nucleotides read TGTGCCAGCAGTTTATTGGCTAGAGGGGGCGAGCAGTACTTC.

This clonotype was detected a few times. V is TRBV5-1 and J is TRBJ2-7; TRBD2 aligns across 8 bases. CDR1 is SGHRS and CDR2 is YFSETQ in the germline V gene. The J segment lost 5 bases and the V segment lost 0 bases, leaving 7 bases of the junction unmatched. This CDR3 is built from 15 residues. As DNA, the CDR3 is TGCGCCAGCAGCTTGGTTCCGGGAGGGACCCACGAGCAGTACTTC. This gives the protein CASSLVPGGTHEQYF.

CDR3 sequence: CASSLGPDNSPLHF. The CDR3 region has the DNA TGTGCCAGCAGTCTCGGACCGGATAATTCACCCCTCCACTTT. The V gene is TRBV12-3 or TRBV12-4, the J gene TRBJ1-6; no reliable D call. Deletions cut 5 bases from V and 5 bases from J, with 10 bases between. The CDR3 spans 14 residues.